This T cell receptor beta chain was sequenced for a study of blood T cell repertoires in COVID-19. Study in general: Acute and convalescent COVID-19 samples came from the United States, Italy and Spain.

Germline CDR1 is SGHNT and CDR2 is YYREEE (reference sequence). The trim removed 4 bases at V and 0 bases at J, leaving 9 bases unmatched. CDR3 length: 17 residues. In the authors' workflow: Scientists estimated how many nucleated cells there were by amplifying reference gene primers. Libraries were prepared by immunoSEQ multiplex PCR; TCRdb keeps only in-frame clonotypes and omits some of them. V and J calls and clone size are copied from that table; D and trimming were computed from the DNA. Of about 39,000 clones listed, about nine tenths are singletons. The TCR originated in a man between 60 and 75 years old with acute or convalescent COVID-19. The sequenced sample was peripheral blood. The gene calls are TRBV5-4 and TRBJ1-2, with 10 bases identical to TRBD1. The CDR3 is CASSKGQGGGPNYGYTF. In nucleotides, the CDR3 is TGTGCCAGCAGCAAAGGACAGGGGGGCGGCCCTAACTATGGCTACACCTTC.